A selection of T cell receptor beta chains follows, all from one sample in a study of cytomegalovirus exposure and HLA in healthy donors. Profiling relied on immunoSEQ multiplex PCR, and the TCRdb table lists in-frame clones only, not all of them. The sample holds about 110,000 clones. The sequenced sample consisted of PBMCs. All receptors derive from a man aged 25 to 40 in good health and CMV-seronegative. Each CDR3 is given with its conserved first and last residue. A D gene is named only where the DNA matches it firmly.

j_call: TRBJ2-3; cdr3_length: 16; v_call: TRBV12-2; d_call: NA; cdr3_nt: TGTGCAAGTCGCTTACTAGCGGGGGGGCCAGGAGATACGCAGTATTTT; cdr3_aa: CASRLLAGGPGDTQYF
j_call: TRBJ2-3; cdr3_length: 17; v_call: TRBV5-4; d_call: NA; cdr3_nt: TGTGCCAGCATCGACAAACAGACAGGATCTAGCACAGATACGCAGTATTTT; cdr3_aa: CASIDKQTGSSTDTQYF
j_call: TRBJ2-1; cdr3_length: 14; v_call: TRBV6-1; d_call: TRBD2; cdr3_nt: TGTGCCAGCAGCCTAGCGGGGCCCTACAATGAGCAGTTCTTC; cdr3_aa: CASSLAGPYNEQFF
j_call: TRBJ1-1; cdr3_length: 14; v_call: TRBV18; d_call: NA; cdr3_nt: TGTGCCAGCTCACCATCAGGGGTGAACACTGAAGCTTTCTTT; cdr3_aa: CASSPSGVNTEAFF
j_call: TRBJ1-5; cdr3_length: 14; v_call: TRBV11-2; d_call: NA; cdr3_nt: TGTGCCAGCAGCTTAGCAGTCAGCAATCAGCCCCAGCATTTT; cdr3_aa: CASSLAVSNQPQHF
j_call: TRBJ1-1; cdr3_length: 13; v_call: TRBV7-2; d_call: NA; cdr3_nt: TGTGCCAGCAGCTTAGTGGCCTACACTGAAGCTTTCTTT; cdr3_aa: CASSLVAYTEAFF
j_call: TRBJ1-1; cdr3_length: 13; v_call: TRBV6-1; d_call: NA; cdr3_nt: TGTGCCAGCAGTTATGGACGGGGCACTGAAGCTTTCTTT; cdr3_aa: CASSYGRGTEAFF
j_call: TRBJ2-7; cdr3_length: 16; v_call: TRBV11-2; d_call: NA; cdr3_nt: TGTGCCAGCAGCTTAGCAGGAACCCCGGGGACCTACGAGCAGTACTTC; cdr3_aa: CASSLAGTPGTYEQYF
j_call: TRBJ1-1; cdr3_length: 11; v_call: TRBV11-3; d_call: NA; cdr3_nt: TGTGCCAGCAGTCTCGACACTGAAGCTTTCTTT; cdr3_aa: CASSLDTEAFF
j_call: TRBJ1-1; cdr3_length: 14; v_call: TRBV7-2; d_call: NA; cdr3_nt: TGTGCCGGCAGCTTAGTGCCGGGATACACTGAAGCTTTCTTT; cdr3_aa: CAGSLVPGYTEAFF
j_call: TRBJ2-7; cdr3_length: 15; v_call: TRBV5-1; d_call: NA; cdr3_nt: TGCGCCAGCAGCTCAGGGTGGCAGGCGATATACGAGCAGTACTTC; cdr3_aa: CASSSGWQAIYEQYF
j_call: TRBJ2-7; cdr3_length: 16; v_call: TRBV5-1; d_call: TRBD1; cdr3_nt: TGCGCCAGCAGCTCCGTCCCGGGACAGGATCTCTCCGAGCAGTACTTC; cdr3_aa: CASSSVPGQDLSEQYF
j_call: TRBJ1-1; cdr3_length: 14; v_call: TRBV6-5; d_call: NA; cdr3_nt: TGTGCCAGCAGCAGCGGACCCGCCCGAACTGAAGCTTTCTTT; cdr3_aa: CASSSGPARTEAFF
j_call: TRBJ2-5; cdr3_length: 14; v_call: TRBV6-1; d_call: NA; cdr3_nt: TGTGCCAGCAGTGTAGGGGGGGCCGGGGAGACCCAGTACTTC; cdr3_aa: CASSVGGAGETQYF
j_call: TRBJ1-5; cdr3_length: 14; v_call: TRBV2; d_call: NA; cdr3_nt: TGTGCCAGCAGTGACAGGACAGCAGATCAGCCCCAGCATTTT; cdr3_aa: CASSDRTADQPQHF
j_call: TRBJ1-4; cdr3_length: 15; v_call: TRBV7-2; d_call: TRBD1; cdr3_nt: TGTGCCAGCAGCCGTCGGGACAGGGCTTTTGAAAAACTGTTTTTT; cdr3_aa: CASSRRDRAFEKLFF
j_call: TRBJ2-7; cdr3_length: 15; v_call: TRBV7-6; d_call: TRBD1; cdr3_nt: TGTGCCAGCAGCTTATACCCAGACAGGGCCGCCGAGCAGTACTTC; cdr3_aa: CASSLYPDRAAEQYF
j_call: TRBJ1-3; cdr3_length: 15; v_call: TRBV9; d_call: TRBD1; cdr3_nt: TGTGCCAGCAGCGTGGGACAGGGCTCTGGAAACACCATATATTTT; cdr3_aa: CASSVGQGSGNTIYF
j_call: TRBJ2-5; cdr3_length: 16; v_call: TRBV5-4; d_call: TRBD1; cdr3_nt: TGTGCCAGCAGCTTGGGGGGGACAGACCGGACGCAGACCCAGTACTTC; cdr3_aa: CASSLGGTDRTQTQYF
j_call: TRBJ1-6; cdr3_length: 15; v_call: TRBV18; d_call: TRBD1; cdr3_nt: TGTGCCAGCTCACCTGACAGGGCCGACAATTCACCCCTCCACTTT; cdr3_aa: CASSPDRADNSPLHF
j_call: TRBJ2-1; cdr3_length: 16; v_call: TRBV12-1; d_call: NA; cdr3_nt: TGTGCCAGCAGTTCCCCTTCACGGGGTTCCTACAATGAGCAGTTCTTC; cdr3_aa: CASSSPSRGSYNEQFF
j_call: TRBJ2-3; cdr3_length: 15; v_call: TRBV18; d_call: TRBD1; cdr3_nt: TGTGCCAGCTCACCACCAGGGGGCGGCACAGATACGCAGTATTTT; cdr3_aa: CASSPPGGGTDTQYF
j_call: TRBJ2-5; cdr3_length: 15; v_call: TRBV6-5; d_call: TRBD1; cdr3_nt: TGTGCCAGCAGTTACCAAGGGACAGGTACTGGGACCCAGTACTTC; cdr3_aa: CASSYQGTGTGTQYF
j_call: TRBJ2-5; cdr3_length: 15; v_call: TRBV7-2; d_call: TRBD2; cdr3_nt: TGTGCCAGCAGCACCGGACTAGCGGGGGTAGAGACCCAGTACTTC; cdr3_aa: CASSTGLAGVETQYF